This TCR beta chain originates from a study of brain T cells in children with intractable seizures (dated by TCRdb to the early 2020s). Broadly, across the study: A NanoString immunology panel was first used to screen resected brain tissue from 40 to 55 pediatric epilepsy surgery cases for immune gene transcripts. Of the roughly twelve selected surgery cases, pre-surgery blood was also sequenced for eight, so four had brain tissue only.

This specimen's time point label, interpreted: resected brain tissue, or blood drawn just prior to surgery. The surgery cases with the highest brain T cell transcript signatures were chosen for TCR beta chain sequencing of brain tissue, and also of blood when blood was available. Before surgery, the patients had been given at least one anti-epileptic drug. TCR-sequenced patients were children with drug-resistant epilepsy due to tuberous sclerosis complex, focal cortical dysplasia, Rasmussen encephalitis or hemimegalencephaly. Blood samples were collected immediately before the epilepsy surgery. Bulk genomic DNA was extracted from unsorted brain tissue and whole blood with the Monarch genomic DNA purification kit. The CDR3, cysteine through phenylalanine, is 13 amino acids long. The read is trimmed to its CDR3 DNA, 39 bases read in frame from base 1. Sequences LNHDA (CDR1) and SQIVND (CDR2) are obtained from the germline V gene (reference sequence). V lost 4 bases and J lost 0 bases; the stretch between them is 7 bases long.

This clone has a single count. The specificity of this receptor is unknown. Per-base qualities were not stored, and no clone one base away is much larger. TCR beta chain sequences were generated from genomic DNA using the immunoSEQ assay. The authors' pipeline ran thus. Any CDR3 sequence that did not begin with the conserved framework cysteine at position 104 was removed by hand. Clonality was calculated as one minus the normalized Shannon's Diversity Index, with values ranging from 0 (maximal diversity) to 1 (oligoclonal). Chi-squared comparison-of-proportions tests were used to check whether the frequency of the same CDR3 differed between samples, for example brain versus blood. Public clonotypes were found through immuneACCESS searches, while the VDJdb browser was used to judge similarity to known antiviral clonotypes. In TCRdb, the immuneACCESS table is reduced to in-frame sequences with V and J assigned. These tables do not hold every clone; where another copy was compared, an unresolved V gene accounts for under half, and the others remain unexplained. That table gives V, J and clone size, and the DNA gave D and trimming. This sample is represented by 50,000 to 80,000 clones; around 95% of them were singletons. The biggest ten clones account for 0.38% of the sample.

Summary of the overall study and its limitations: Viral specificity was inferred solely from CDR3 sequence similarity, and the HCMV serostatus of the patients was not known. Because sequencing depth was different between pre-surgery and post-surgery blood, clones absent from the pre-surgery sample may reflect undersampling.

The sequencing here drew on peripheral blood, taken at surgery. The receptor's source is a boy in the first two years of life with focal cortical dysplasia and intractable seizures. The rearrangement combines TRBV19 with TRBJ2-7; the D gene is perhaps TRBD1, on 6 matching bases. CDR3 sequence: CASSRDTSYEQYF. Read as DNA, the sequence is TGTGCCAGTAGTAGGGACACCTCCTACGAGCAGTACTTC.